The TCR beta chain described here comes from a study of control samples from healthy donors and cancer patients. CDR1 is SGHVS and CDR2 is FQNEAQ in the germline V gene. The CDR3 is 14 residues long. Trimming took 5 bases from V and 3 from J, leaving 13 bases between them. The repertoire was sequenced with immunoSEQ multiplex PCR; TCRdb's copy has only in-frame clones and lacks some. The table lists 260,000 or so clones, around 80% of them singletons. The chain combines TRBV7-8 with TRBJ1-1; D is possibly TRBD1 (6 bases). This receptor was identified in a woman in her sixties with lung cancer. Specimen: PBMCs. CDR3 DNA sequence: TGTGCCAGCAGCATAGGACAGCTTTACACTGAAGCTTTCTTT. This gives the protein CASSIGQLYTEAFF.